Listed below are T cell receptor beta chains from one sample, sequenced in a study of T cell responses to AZD1222 COVID-19 vaccine. Profiling relied on immunoSEQ multiplex PCR, and the TCRdb table lists in-frame clones only, not all of them. The table has roughly 79,000 clones, around 92% seen once. The sequenced sample was peripheral blood, obtained on day 0 of MenACWY control vaccination. The origin of the receptors is an adult in good health. CDR3s include the opening cysteine and the closing phenylalanine or tryptophan. The order of the fields is clone size, J gene, V gene, D gene, CDR3 DNA, CDR3 protein. The D gene is left open where the match is weak. Not all rows give a size; the values are once, few, many and, for expanded clones, a class.

-	TRBJ1-2	TRBV9	-	TGTGCCAGCAGCCTTGAGGGGTATGGCTACACCTTC	CASSLEGYGYTF
-	TRBJ1-6	TRBV5-4	-	TGTGCCAGCAGCCCGGCCGGTGTTGGAGGGGTTGAATCACCCCTCCACTTT	CASSPAGVGGVESPLHF
once	TRBJ2-2	TRBV4-3	-	TGCGCCAGCAGCCAAGAGTTTGTGAACACCGGGGAGCTGTTTTTT	CASSQEFVNTGELFF
-	TRBJ1-1	TRBV4-1	-	TGCGCCAGCAGTGGGGGGAGGGGCGACCTAATCAACACTGAAGCTTTCTTT	CASSGGRGDLINTEAFF
-	TRBJ2-7	TRBV20-1	-	TGCAGTGCTAGTCCCGGGACGGCAAGGAGCTCCTACGAGCAGTACTTC	CSASPGTARSSYEQYF
-	TRBJ2-7	TRBV24-1	-	TGTGCCACCAGTGAGCAAGCAGGGTATGAGCAGTACTTC	CATSEQAGYEQYF
-	TRBJ2-2	TRBV19	TRBD1	TGTGCCAGTAGTCTGACCCGGGACAGGGGTTTCGGCGGGGAGCTGTTTTTT	CASSLTRDRGFGGELFF
once	TRBJ2-2	TRBV6-2/TRBV6-3	-	TGTGCCAGCAGTCAATCCTCACTATACACCGGGGAGCTGTTTTTT	CASSQSSLYTGELFF
-	TRBJ2-7	TRBV4-3	-	TGCGCCAGCAGCTCGCAACAGGACTCCTACGAGCAGTACTTC	CASSSQQDSYEQYF
-	TRBJ2-7	TRBV3-1/TRBV3-2	-	TGTGCCAGCAGCCAATCCCGGGGGGAGCAGTACTTC	CASSQSRGEQYF
-	TRBJ1-2	TRBV5-1	-	TGCGCCAGCAGCATACCACAGAGGGACTATGGCTACACCTTC	CASSIPQRDYGYTF
-	TRBJ1-2	TRBV19	-	TGTGCCAGTAGTATATGGGGGGCAGACTATGGCTACACCTTC	CASSIWGADYGYTF
-	TRBJ1-1	TRBV3-1/TRBV3-2	-	TGTGCCAGCAGCCAGGGTGCTGAAGCTTTCTTT	CASSQGAEAFF
-	TRBJ1-4	TRBV28	-	TGTGCCAGCTTCCGACAGGTTAATGAAAAACTGTTTTTT	CASFRQVNEKLFF
-	TRBJ2-5	TRBV2	-	TGTGCCAGCAGTGTACCGCCGGCGGAGACCCAGTACTTC	CASSVPPAETQYF
-	TRBJ2-3	TRBV5-5	-	TGTGCCAGCAGCTTAACCGGGGCGTGGGCAGATACGCAGTATTTT	CASSLTGAWADTQYF
-	TRBJ1-3	TRBV28	-	TGTGCCAGCAGCGACAGGTTTGACACCATATATTTT	CASSDRFDTIYF
-	TRBJ1-1	TRBV11-2	-	TGTGCCAGCAGCTTAGATCATGCAGCAATCTTT	CASSLDHAAIF
-	TRBJ1-6	TRBV7-8	-	TGTGCCAGCTCCTTCTTTCGGGGGTATAATTCACCCCTCCACTTT	CASSFFRGYNSPLHF
-	TRBJ1-6	TRBV7-2	-	TGTGCCAGCAGCTTAATCAGGGGCCGAAATTCACCCCTCCACTTT	CASSLIRGRNSPLHF
-	TRBJ1-4	TRBV19	-	TGTGCCAGTAGTCCTCGGCGGGGGCAAGTGGGAAATGAAAAACTGTTTTTT	CASSPRRGQVGNEKLFF
-	TRBJ2-1	TRBV30	TRBD2	TGTGCCTGGAGCAGTGGTGGCGGGGGATACAATGAGCAGTTCTTC	CAWSSGGGGYNEQFF
-	TRBJ2-5	TRBV9	-	TGTGCCAGCAGCGCCAGGACGGGAAAAGAGACCCAGTACTTC	CASSARTGKETQYF
-	TRBJ1-2	TRBV6-2/TRBV6-3	-	TGTGCCAGCAGTAACCCGGGAGAAGAAGGGGGCTACACCTTC	CASSNPGEEGGYTF
once	TRBJ2-5	TRBV6-5	TRBD1	TGTGCCAGCAGGTGGACAGGGGGGGAGACCCAGTACTTC	CASRWTGGETQYF
-	TRBJ1-6	TRBV12-3/TRBV12-4	-	TGTGCCAGTTCGCCAGTGGGTAATTCACCCCTCCACTTT	CASSPVGNSPLHF
once	TRBJ2-1	TRBV27	-	TGTGCCAGCAGTTTTTGGGGAAAGGTCGGGAATGAGCAGTTCTTC	CASSFWGKVGNEQFF
-	TRBJ2-3	TRBV25-1	TRBD2	TGTGCCAGCAGTGAACGGTGGGCGGGAGGGACAGATACGCAGTATTTT	CASSERWAGGTDTQYF
-	TRBJ2-7	TRBV7-6	TRBD2	TGTGCCAGCAGCTTAGTACTAGCGGGAGGCCGGGACGAGCAGTACTTC	CASSLVLAGGRDEQYF
once	TRBJ1-4	TRBV3-1/TRBV3-2	-	TGTGCCAGCAGCCAAGGCTCAGGGTCTGAAAAACTGTTTTTT	CASSQGSGSEKLFF
-	TRBJ2-3	TRBV7-2	-	TGTGCCAGCAGCTTATCCCGGGGCACAGATACGCAGTATTTT	CASSLSRGTDTQYF
-	TRBJ2-3	TRBV19	-	TGTGCCAGTAGTATCGGTACGACAGATACGCAGTATTTT	CASSIGTTDTQYF
-	TRBJ1-2	TRBV4-3	TRBD1	TGCGCCAGCAGCCAAGAGAGGACAGGGGCTGGCTATGGCTACACCTTC	CASSQERTGAGYGYTF
-	TRBJ1-6	TRBV7-9	-	TGTGCCAGCAGCTTATCGGATTCACCCCTCCACTTT	CASSLSDSPLHF
-	TRBJ2-5	TRBV3-1/TRBV3-2	TRBD2	TGTGCCAGCAGCCAAGATAGGGTAGCGGGGGGGTTGTGGGAGACCCAGTACTTC	CASSQDRVAGGLWETQYF
-	TRBJ1-1	TRBV19	-	TGTGCCAGTAGTATCGGAGGGATGAACACTGAAGCTTTCTTT	CASSIGGMNTEAFF
-	TRBJ2-4	TRBV3-1/TRBV3-2	TRBD2	TGTGCCAGCAGCCACTCCGGGGGGGTGGGAAACATTCAGTACTTC	CASSHSGGVGNIQYF
-	TRBJ2-7	TRBV3-1/TRBV3-2	TRBD2	TGTGCCAGCAGCAGACTAGCGGGCCACGAGCAGTACTTC	CASSRLAGHEQYF
-	TRBJ1-4	TRBV28	TRBD1	TGTGCCAGCAGTCTGGTACAGGGGGCGATAAATGAAAAACTGTTTTTT	CASSLVQGAINEKLFF
once	TRBJ1-1	TRBV28	TRBD1	TGTGCCAGCAGTTTATTGACAGGGGCTCGGACTGAAGCTTTCTTT	CASSLLTGARTEAFF
-	TRBJ1-4	TRBV10-1	TRBD1	TGCGCCAGCAACGGACAGGGGTGGATTTCGAAAAAACTGTTTTTT	CASNGQGWISKKLFF
-	TRBJ2-1	TRBV18	-	TGTGCCAGCTCACCCCCCGTCTCGGCACCCCGAGAGTTCTTC	CASSPPVSAPREFF